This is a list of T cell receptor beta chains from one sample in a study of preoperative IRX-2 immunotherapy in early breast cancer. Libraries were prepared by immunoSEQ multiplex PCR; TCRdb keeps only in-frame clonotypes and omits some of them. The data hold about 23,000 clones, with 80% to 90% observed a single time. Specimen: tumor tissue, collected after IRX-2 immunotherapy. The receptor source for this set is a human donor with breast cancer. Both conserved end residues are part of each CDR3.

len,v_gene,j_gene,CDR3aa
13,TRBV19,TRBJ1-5,CASSGQGGQPQHF
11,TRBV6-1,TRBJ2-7,CASSYVYEQYF
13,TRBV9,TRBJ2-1,CASSVGADNEQFF
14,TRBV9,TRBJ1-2,CASTGGGTFYGYTF
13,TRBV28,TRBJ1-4,CASTSTGHEKLFF
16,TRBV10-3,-,CAIRPTSGPIDYEQYF
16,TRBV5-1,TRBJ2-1,CASSSRAGGRGNEQFF